The present entry profiles one T cell receptor (beta chain) with its context. This entry belongs to a study of blood T cell repertoires in COVID-19. Study context: Samples came from the United States, Italy and Spain, spanning acute and convalescent COVID-19. Nucleic acid was either cDNA or gDNA, and it came from T cells, B-cell-depleted T cells, or PBMCs.

Some clones are missing from TCRdb's copy, which holds only in-frame ones; the method was immunoSEQ multiplex PCR. The data contain about 320,000 clones, roughly 86% of them singletons. Germline-derived CDR1 and CDR2 are MDHEN and SYDVKM. The CDR3 sequence is 14 residues long. V gave up 2 bases and J gave up 5 bases; unmatched junction bases: 2. Source material: peripheral blood. The receptor was derived from a woman aged 45 to 65 with acute or convalescent COVID-19. The chain recombines TRBV28 with TRBJ1-4; 7 bases line up with TRBD1. CDR3 bases: TGTGCCAGCAGTTTAAACAGGGGAAATGAAAAACTGTTTTTT. It codes for CASSLNRGNEKLFF.